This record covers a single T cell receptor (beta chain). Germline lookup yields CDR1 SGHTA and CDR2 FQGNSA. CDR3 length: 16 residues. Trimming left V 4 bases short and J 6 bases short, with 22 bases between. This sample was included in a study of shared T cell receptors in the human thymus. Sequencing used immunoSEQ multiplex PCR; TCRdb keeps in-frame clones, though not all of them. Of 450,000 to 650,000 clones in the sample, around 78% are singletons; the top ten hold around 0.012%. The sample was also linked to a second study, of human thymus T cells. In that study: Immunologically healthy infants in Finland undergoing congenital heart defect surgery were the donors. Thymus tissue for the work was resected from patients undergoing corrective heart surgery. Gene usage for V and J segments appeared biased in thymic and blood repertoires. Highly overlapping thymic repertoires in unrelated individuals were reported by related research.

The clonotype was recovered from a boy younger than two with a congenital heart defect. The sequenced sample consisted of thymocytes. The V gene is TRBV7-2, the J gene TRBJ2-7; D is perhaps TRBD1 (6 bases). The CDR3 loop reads CASSWRLGAKIAEQYF. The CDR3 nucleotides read TGTGCCAGCAGCTGGAGGTTGGGGGCCAAGATAGCCGAGCAGTACTTC.